This T cell receptor beta chain was recorded in a study of Ad26.COV2.S vaccination and SARS-CoV-2 variants. Study overall: The vaccine Ad26.COV2.S was put into the muscle once, or twice with 56 days between.

This table comes from immunoSEQ multiplex PCR, and its TCRdb copy is limited to in-frame clones, with some not included. The sample lists 200,000 to 300,000 clones; over 75% were seen once. Trimming shortened V by 5 bases and J by 2 bases, and 16 bases separated the two germline ends. This CDR3 has 16 residues. Germline assignment: CDR1 SGHTA and CDR2 FQGNSA. Treatment reported: some 20 received Ad26.COV2.S at low or high dose, single or two shots; 5 received placebo; per-sample allocation not given. Specimens were obtained on day 63 following the first vaccine or placebo injection. The study used a vaccine consisting of an Ad26 vector that expressed Wuhan-strain SARS-CoV-2 spike.

The genes are TRBV7-2 and TRBJ1-5; D perhaps matches TRBD1 (6 bases). This clonotype was sampled from a person aged 18-65 years who received the Ad26.COV2.S COVID-19 vaccine or a placebo. The sequenced sample was peripheral blood, obtained in a trial of Ad26.COV2.S vaccine versus placebo. CDR3 amino acids: CASSPATGTRNQPQHF. In DNA, the CDR3 is TGTGCCAGCAGCCCCGCAACAGGGACTCGCAATCAGCCCCAGCATTTT.